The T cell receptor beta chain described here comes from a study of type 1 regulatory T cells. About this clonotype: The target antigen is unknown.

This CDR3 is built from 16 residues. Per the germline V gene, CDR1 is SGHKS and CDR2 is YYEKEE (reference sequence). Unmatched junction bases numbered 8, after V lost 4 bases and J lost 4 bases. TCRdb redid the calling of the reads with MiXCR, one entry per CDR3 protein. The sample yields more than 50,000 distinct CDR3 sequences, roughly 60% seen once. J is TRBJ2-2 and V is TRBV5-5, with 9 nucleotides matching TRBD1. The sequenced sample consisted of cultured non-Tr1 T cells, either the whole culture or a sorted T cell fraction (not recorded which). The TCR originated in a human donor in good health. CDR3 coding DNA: TGTGCCAGCAGCCCTACAGGGGGCGCGGGCACCGGGGAGCTGTTTTTT. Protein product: CASSPTGGAGTGELFF.